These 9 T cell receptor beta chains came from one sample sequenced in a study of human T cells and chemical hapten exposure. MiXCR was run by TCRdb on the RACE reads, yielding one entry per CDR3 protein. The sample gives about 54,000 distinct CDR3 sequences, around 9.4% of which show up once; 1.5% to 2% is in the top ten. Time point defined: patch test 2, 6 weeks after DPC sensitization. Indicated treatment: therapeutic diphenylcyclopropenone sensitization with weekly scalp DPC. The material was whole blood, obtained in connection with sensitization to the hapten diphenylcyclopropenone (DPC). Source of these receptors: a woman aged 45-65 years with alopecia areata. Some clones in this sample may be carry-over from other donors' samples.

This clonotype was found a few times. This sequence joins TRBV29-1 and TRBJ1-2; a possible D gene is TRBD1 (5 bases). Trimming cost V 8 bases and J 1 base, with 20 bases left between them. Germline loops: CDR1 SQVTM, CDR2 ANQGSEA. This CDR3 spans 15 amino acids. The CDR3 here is CSFNQGPGLNYGYTF. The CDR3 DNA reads TGCAGCTTCAATCAGGGACCAGGACTTAACTATGGCTACACCTTC.

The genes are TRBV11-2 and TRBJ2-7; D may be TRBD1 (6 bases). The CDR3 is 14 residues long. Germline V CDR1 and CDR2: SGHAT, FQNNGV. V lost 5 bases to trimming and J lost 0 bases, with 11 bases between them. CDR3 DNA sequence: TGTGCCAGCAGCCCCGGGACACTCTCCTACGAGCAGTACTTC. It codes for CASSPGTLSYEQYF.

CDR3 nucleotide sequence: TGTGCCAGCACCCGCTCTGGAAACACCATATATTTT. It encodes CASTRSGNTIYF. The chain carries TRBV28 and TRBJ1-3; D gene unclear. V was trimmed by 7 bases and J by 0 bases, leaving 4 bases between them. CDR3 length equals 12 residues. Per the germline V gene, CDR1 is MDHEN and CDR2 is SYDVKM.

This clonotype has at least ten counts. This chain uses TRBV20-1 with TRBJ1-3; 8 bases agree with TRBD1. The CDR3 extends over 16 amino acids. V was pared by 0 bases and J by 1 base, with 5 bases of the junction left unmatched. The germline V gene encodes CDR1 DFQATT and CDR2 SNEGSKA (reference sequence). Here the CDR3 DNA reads TGCAGTGCTAGAGATCCCAGGGGGCCATCTGGAAACACCATATATTTT. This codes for CSARDPRGPSGNTIYF.

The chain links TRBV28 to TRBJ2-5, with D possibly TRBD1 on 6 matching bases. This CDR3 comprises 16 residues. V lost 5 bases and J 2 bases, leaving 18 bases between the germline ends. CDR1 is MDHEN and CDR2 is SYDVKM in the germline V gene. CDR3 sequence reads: CASSTTRTAAQETQYF. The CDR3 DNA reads TGTGCCAGCAGTACTACACGGACAGCCGCTCAAGAGACCCAGTACTTC.

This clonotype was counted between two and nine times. The CDR3 loop is CASSWTGAYEQYF. Here the CDR3 DNA reads TGCGCCAGCAGCTGGACAGGGGCCTACGAGCAGTACTTC. The gene calls are TRBV5-1 and TRBJ2-7, with 9 bases identical to TRBD1. CDR1 is SGHRS, CDR2 YFSETQ, per germline. V trimming: 3 bases; J trimming: 2 bases; junction bases outside the gene matches: 0. CDR3 length: 13 amino acids. Based on the CDR3 plus reference TRBV5-1 and TRBJ2-7, the full variable domain is KAGVTQTPRYLIKTRGQQVTLSCSPISGHRSVSWYQQTPGQGLQFLFEYFSETQRNKGNFPGRFSGRQFSNSRSEMNVSTLELGDSALYLCASSWTGAYEQYFGPGTRLTVT.

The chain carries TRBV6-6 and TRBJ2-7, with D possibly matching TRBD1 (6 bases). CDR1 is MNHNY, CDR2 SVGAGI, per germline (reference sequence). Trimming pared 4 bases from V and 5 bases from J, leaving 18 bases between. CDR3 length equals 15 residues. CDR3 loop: CASSFHLLGADEQYF. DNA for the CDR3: TGTGCCAGCAGTTTTCACCTTCTGGGGGCGGACGAGCAGTACTTC.

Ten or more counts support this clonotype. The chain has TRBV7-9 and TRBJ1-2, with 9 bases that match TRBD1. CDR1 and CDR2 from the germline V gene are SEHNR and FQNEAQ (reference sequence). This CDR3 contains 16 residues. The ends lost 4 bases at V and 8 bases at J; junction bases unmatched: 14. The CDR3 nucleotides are TGTGCCAGCAGCTCGAGGGACAGGGAGGCCGTGGGAGGCTACACCTTC. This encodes CASSSRDREAVGGYTF.

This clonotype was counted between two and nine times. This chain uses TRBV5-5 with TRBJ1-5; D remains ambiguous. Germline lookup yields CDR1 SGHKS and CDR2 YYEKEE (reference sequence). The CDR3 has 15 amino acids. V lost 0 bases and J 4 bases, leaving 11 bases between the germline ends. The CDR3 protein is CASSLDWDWNQPQHF. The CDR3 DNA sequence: TGTGCCAGCAGCTTGGATTGGGATTGGAATCAGCCCCAGCATTTT.